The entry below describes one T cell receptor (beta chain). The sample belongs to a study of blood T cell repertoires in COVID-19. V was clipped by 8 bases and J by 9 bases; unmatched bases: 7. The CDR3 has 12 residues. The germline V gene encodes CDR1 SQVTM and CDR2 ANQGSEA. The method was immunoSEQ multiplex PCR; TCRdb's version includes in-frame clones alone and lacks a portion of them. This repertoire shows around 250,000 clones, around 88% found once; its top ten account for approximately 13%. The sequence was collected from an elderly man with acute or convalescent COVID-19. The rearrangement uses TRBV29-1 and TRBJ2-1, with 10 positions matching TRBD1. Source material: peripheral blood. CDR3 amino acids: CSTRQGALEQFF. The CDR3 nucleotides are TGCAGCACCCGACAGGGGGCCCTTGAGCAGTTCTTC.